A single sample is the source of the 12 T cell receptor beta chains below, sequenced in a study of cytomegalovirus exposure and HLA in healthy donors. The PCR used 60 Vbeta and 13 Jbeta primers. Clones were sequenced by immunoSEQ multiplex PCR, and TCRdb holds only the in-frame ones, with some missing. The sample yields 210,000 or so clones, around nine tenths seen once. Sample: PBMCs. The receptors shown here come from a woman aged 18-29 years in good health and CMV-seronegative.

The chain uses TRBV7-9 and TRBJ2-7; the match to TRBD1 covers 11 bases. This CDR3 has 15 residues. With V trimmed by 5 bases and J by 3 bases, 6 bases remained unmatched. Germline V gene lookup returns CDR1 SEHNR and CDR2 FQNEAQ (reference sequence). The CDR3 nucleotides are TGTGCCAGCAGCCCCCCGGGACAGGGGGTCTACGAGCAGTACTTC. This gives the protein CASSPPGQGVYEQYF.

On this clone: Compared with germline, one end of the junction differs, possibly owing to a read error. The V and J genes are TRBV11-3 and TRBJ2-1; D might be TRBD2 (5 bases). The germline CDR1 and CDR2 sequences are SGHNT and YENEEA. This CDR3 region has 13 residues. In nucleotides, the CDR3 is TGTGCCAGCAGCTTAGTAGACTACGATGAGCAGTTCTTC. Amino acids: CASSLVDYDEQFF.

The chain recombines TRBV19 with TRBJ1-2; the D gene is possibly TRBD1 (6 bases). The ends were cut back, 7 bases at V and 4 bases at J, with 10 bases in the middle. The CDR3 extends over 12 amino acids. Germline CDR1 is LNHDA and CDR2 is SQIVND (reference sequence). The chain's CDR3 is CASTPDSYGYTF. CDR3 bases: TGTGCCAGTACCCCGGACAGCTATGGCTACACCTTC.

This rearrangement joins TRBV10-2 to TRBJ2-1; no clear D gene. CDR1 and CDR2 from the germline V gene are WSHSY and SAAADI. This CDR3 contains 15 residues. V was trimmed by 1 base and J by 8 bases, leaving 15 bases between them. In DNA form, the CDR3 reads TGCGCCAGCAGTGAGTGGCAGTCAAGAATCCATGAGCAGTTCTTC. Translated, it gives CASSEWQSRIHEQFF.

The chain uses TRBV15 and TRBJ2-4; 8 positions agree with TRBD1. Trimming at V came to 6 bases and at J to 5 bases, leaving 12 bases not matched to a gene. The CDR3 has 16 residues. CDR1 is LNHNV and CDR2 is YYDKDF in the germline V gene (reference sequence). The chain's CDR3 is CATSYRQGRVENIQYF. Written as DNA, the CDR3 is TGTGCCACCAGTTACAGACAGGGGCGAGTCGAAAACATTCAGTACTTC.

This clone was found once. The V call is TRBV2, the J call TRBJ1-4, with TRBD1 matching over 8 bases. Germline assignment: CDR1 SNHLY and CDR2 FYNNEI. Unmatched junction bases numbered 4, after V lost 2 bases and J lost 8 bases. The CDR3 length is 14 residues. CDR3 sequence (DNA): TGTGCCAGCAGTGAACAGGGGGCCGAAGAAAAACTGTTTTTT. Amino acid sequence: CASSEQGAEEKLFF.

This sequence joins TRBV19 and TRBJ2-6; no clear D. Germline V gives CDR1 LNHDA, CDR2 SQIVND (reference sequence). The CDR3 covers 14 residues. With 7 bases removed from V and 0 bases from J, the gap between germline ends came to 7 bases. The CDR3 loop is CASISLSGANVLTF. Written as DNA, the CDR3 is TGTGCCAGTATCTCCCTCTCTGGGGCCAACGTCCTGACTTTC.

The V call is TRBV11-2, the J call TRBJ1-1; D is unclear. The ends were cut back, 0 bases at V and 5 bases at J, with 7 bases in the middle. The CDR3 runs to 13 residues. Per the germline V gene, CDR1 is SGHAT and CDR2 is FQNNGV. The CDR3 is CASSLEARTEAFF. CDR3 nucleotide sequence: TGTGCCAGCAGCTTAGAGGCTAGAACTGAAGCTTTCTTT.

This chain connects TRBV19 to TRBJ2-3, with TRBD1 matching 8 bases. Germline V gene lookup returns CDR1 LNHDA and CDR2 SQIVND (reference sequence). The J segment lost 4 bases and the V segment lost 2 bases, leaving 5 bases of the junction unmatched. The CDR3 extends over 15 amino acids. The CDR3 coding sequence is TGTGCCAGTAGTATATGGTCAGGGGGCGCAGATACGCAGTATTTT. It yields the protein CASSIWSGGADTQYF.

This clone appeared a few times. The chain links TRBV5-1 to TRBJ1-5, with 7 nucleotides matching TRBD1. The CDR3 runs 13 residues. The junction had 4 bases not matched to a gene; V was cut back by 4 bases and J by 6 bases. From germline, CDR1 is SGHRS and CDR2 YFSETQ. CDR3 sequence reads: CASSQGGRQPQHF. As DNA, the CDR3 is TGCGCCAGCAGCCAAGGGGGCCGTCAGCCCCAGCATTTT. Together with reference TRBV5-1 and TRBJ1-5, the CDR3 gives the full variable domain: KAGVTQTPRYLIKTRGQQVTLSCSPISGHRSVSWYQQTPGQGLQFLFEYFSETQRNKGNFPGRFSGRQFSNSRSEMNVSTLELGDSALYLCASSQGGRQPQHFGDGTRLSIL.

This chain connects TRBV6-5 to TRBJ1-2; 8 positions agree with TRBD1. V trimming: 5 bases; J trimming: 8 bases; junction bases outside the gene matches: 7. The CDR3 sequence is 13 residues long. The germline V gene encodes CDR1 MNHEY and CDR2 SVGAGI. CDR3 in amino acids: CASSERQGYGYTF. CDR3 DNA: TGTGCCAGCAGTGAGAGACAGGGGTACGGCTACACCTTC.

The V call is TRBV5-4, the J call TRBJ2-7; no reliable D call. The CDR3 sequence is 14 residues long. Trimming took off 0 bases at V and 0 bases at J, with 7 bases between the two ends. Germline-derived CDR1 and CDR2 are SGHNT and YYREEE (reference sequence). CDR3 sequence (DNA): TGTGCCAGCAGCTTGGAGCCGAGCTCCTACGAGCAGTACTTC. It is translated as CASSLEPSSYEQYF.